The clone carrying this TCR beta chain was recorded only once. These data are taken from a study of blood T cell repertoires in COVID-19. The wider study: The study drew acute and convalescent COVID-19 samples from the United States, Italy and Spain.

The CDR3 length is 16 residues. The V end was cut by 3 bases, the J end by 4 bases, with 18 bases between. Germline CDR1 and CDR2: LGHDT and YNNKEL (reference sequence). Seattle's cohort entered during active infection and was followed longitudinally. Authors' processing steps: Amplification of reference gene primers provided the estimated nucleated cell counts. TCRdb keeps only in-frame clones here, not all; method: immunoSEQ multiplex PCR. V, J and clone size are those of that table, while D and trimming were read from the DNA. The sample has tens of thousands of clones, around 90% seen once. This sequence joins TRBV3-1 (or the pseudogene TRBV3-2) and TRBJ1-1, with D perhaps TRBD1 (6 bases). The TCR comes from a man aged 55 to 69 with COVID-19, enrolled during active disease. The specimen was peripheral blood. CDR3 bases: TGTGCCAGCAGCCAGAACATACAGGGCGAGAGCACTGAAGCTTTCTTT. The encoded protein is CASSQNIQGESTEAFF.